The 25 T cell receptor beta chains given below trace back to one sample, sequenced in a study of T cells expressing NK-cell markers. For each CDR3 protein, TCRdb gives one entry from its re-call of the 5' RACE reads, without DNA. Its table records 500,000 to 700,000 distinct CDR3 sequences. The sample consisted of blood T cells: a sorted CD56 or NKG2C T cell subset, CD4+ or CD8+ T cells, or bulk PBMC T cells (not recorded which). Source of these receptors: a man between 18 and 35 years old in good health.

This chain links TRBV25-1 with TRBJ2-7; the D call from TCRdb, TRBD1, cannot be confirmed without DNA. This CDR3 spans 14 amino acids. CDR1 and CDR2 from the germline V gene are MGHDK and SYGVNS. This chain's CDR3 is CASVRQGGFHEQYF.

This chain joins TRBV9 and TRBJ2-1; TCRdb picks TRBD2, but there is no DNA to check that call. This CDR3 is built from 12 residues. CDR1 and CDR2 (germline): SGDLS, YYNGEE. The CDR3 spells CASNGGGNEQFF.

This chain connects TRBV5-1 to TRBJ2-1. Germline V gene sequence: CDR1 SGHRS, CDR2 YFSETQ. The CDR3 has 15 residues. CDR3 in amino acids: CASSPRIAGDNEQFF.

V is TRBV5-1 and J is TRBJ2-1; TCRdb designates TRBD2, a call that cannot be tested without DNA. From germline, CDR1 is SGHRS and CDR2 YFSETQ. This CDR3 has 17 residues. CDR3 loop: CASSRGLAGGPEDEQFF.

CDR3 sequence: CSGVAGGRDNEQFF. The chain has TRBV29-1 and TRBJ2-1; as DNA is missing, the TRBD2 call by TCRdb cannot be tested. The CDR3 contains 14 residues. Germline V gene lookup returns CDR1 SQVTM and CDR2 ANQGSEA.

The chain couples TRBV7-2 to TRBJ1-4; the TCRdb call, TRBD1, lacks DNA for checking. The CDR3 is 16 amino acids. CDR1 SGHTA and CDR2 FQGNSA come from the germline V gene. The CDR3 sequence: CASSLARQGTNEKLFF. Looking up the rest from reference TRBV7-2 and TRBJ1-4 gives the full variable domain: GAGVSQSPSNKVTEKGKDVELRCDPISGHTALYWYRQSLGQGLEFLIYFQGNSAPDKSGLPSDRFSAERTGGSVSTLTIQRTQQEDSAVYLCASSLARQGTNEKLFFGSGTQLSVL.

This chain connects TRBV28 to TRBJ2-7; without DNA, the TCRdb call of TRBD1 cannot be checked. CDR3 size: 12 residues. In germline, CDR1 is MDHEN, CDR2 SYDVKM. Here the CDR3 reads CASNQGPREQYF.

The rearrangement links TRBV7-9 to TRBJ2-1. The CDR3 sequence is 12 residues long. Germline CDR1 and CDR2: SEHNR and FQNEAQ (reference sequence). Here the CDR3 reads CASSSGLHEQFF.

The chain uses TRBV3-1 and TRBJ2-2. This CDR3 is built from 14 residues. Germline lookup yields CDR1 LGHDT and CDR2 YNNKEL (reference sequence). The chain's CDR3 is CASSQVRSTGELFF.

The chain has TRBV28 and TRBJ2-3; the TRBD2 assignment by TCRdb is unverifiable without DNA. Germline lookup yields CDR1 MDHEN and CDR2 SYDVKM. CDR3 length: 14 residues. Here the CDR3 reads CASSSPTWEGTQYF.

This chain uses TRBV28 with TRBJ2-6. In germline, CDR1 is MDHEN, CDR2 SYDVKM. The CDR3 totals 14 residues. The CDR3 reads CASSLSAGANVLTF.

The CDR3 reads CASSSWTGRDTGELFF. The chain joins TRBV27 to TRBJ2-2; the TCRdb D gene call, TRBD1, has no DNA to confirm it. This CDR3 contains 16 residues. Germline values: CDR1 MNHEY, CDR2 SMNVEV (reference sequence).

The CDR3 is CASSLLTSSTDTQYF. The chain combines TRBV11-2 with TRBJ2-3; the D call of TRBD2 rests on TCRdb alone, since no DNA is present to check it. CDR1 is SGHAT and CDR2 is FQNNGV in the germline V gene. The length of the CDR3 is 15 residues.

The chain recombines TRBV12-3 or TRBV12-4 with TRBJ1-2; TCRdb indicates TRBD1, and absent DNA this call remains unverified. The CDR3 consists of 14 residues. CDR3: CASKPRGGGHGYTF.

The rearrangement links TRBV20-1 to TRBJ1-5; TCRdb selects TRBD1, and the lack of DNA leaves this call unchecked. CDR1 is DFQATT, CDR2 SNEGSKA, per germline (reference sequence). The CDR3 has 16 amino acids. Here the CDR3 reads CSARGAGDLVNQPQHF.

The chain couples TRBV28 to TRBJ2-3; TCRdb designates TRBD2, a call that cannot be tested without DNA. The CDR3 consists of 16 residues. Per the germline V gene, CDR1 is MDHEN and CDR2 is SYDVKM. The CDR3: CASRVSGRISTDTQYF.

This chain uses TRBV27 with TRBJ2-7; TCRdb indicates TRBD2, and absent DNA this call remains unverified. The length of the CDR3 is 17 residues. Germline V gene sequence: CDR1 MNHEY, CDR2 SMNVEV (reference sequence). This CDR3 is CASSPSSYGIGVGEQYF.

The rearrangement joins TRBV10-3 to TRBJ2-5; absent DNA, TCRdb's TRBD1 call cannot be checked. The length of the CDR3 is 13 residues. CDR1 is ENHRY, CDR2 SYGVKD, per germline. CDR3 loop: CATNPGVEETQYF.

This chain joins TRBV5-1 and TRBJ2-3; TCRdb calls TRBD2, which cannot be checked without DNA. The germline gives CDR1 SGHRS, CDR2 YFSETQ. This CDR3 has 15 amino acids. The CDR3 region is CASSFGLDSTDTQYF. Combining the CDR3 with reference TRBV5-1 and TRBJ2-3 gives the whole variable domain KAGVTQTPRYLIKTRGQQVTLSCSPISGHRSVSWYQQTPGQGLQFLFEYFSETQRNKGNFPGRFSGRQFSNSRSEMNVSTLELGDSALYLCASSFGLDSTDTQYFGPGTRLTVL.

The chain links TRBV6-6 to TRBJ1-4. Germline V gene sequence: CDR1 MNHNY, CDR2 SVGAGI (reference sequence). This CDR3 spans 12 amino acids. The CDR3: CASSYSGEKLFF.

The rearrangement links TRBV4-3 to TRBJ1-3. Per germline, CDR1 LGHNA and CDR2 YSLEER. The length of the CDR3 is 15 residues. The CDR3: CASSRDSNPGNTIYF.

This chain joins TRBV29-1 and TRBJ2-3; no DNA is available, so the TRBD2 call from TCRdb remains unchecked. Per the germline V gene, CDR1 is SQVTM and CDR2 is ANQGSEA. This CDR3 contains 14 residues. The CDR3 is CSAFLGGRVDTQYF.

The V gene is TRBV4-1, the J gene TRBJ2-1; TCRdb proposes TRBD1, but this gene call is untestable without DNA. The CDR3 is 16 amino acids. Germline CDR1 and CDR2: MGHRA and YSYEKL. The CDR3 loop reads CASSLNRDSTYNEQFF.

The chain carries TRBV7-6 and TRBJ2-3. CDR3 length: 14 residues. The germline V gene has CDR1 SGHVS and CDR2 FNYEAQ. The CDR3 sequence is CASSLEGPPDTQYF.

The V gene is TRBV29-1, the J gene TRBJ2-1; the D gene TCRdb calls, TRBD1, cannot be checked with no DNA. The CDR3 spans 14 residues. Germline V gene data show CDR1 as SQVTM and CDR2 as ANQGSEA. This chain's CDR3 is CSVAGTGVLNEQFF.